The 19 T cell receptor beta chains listed next were all sequenced from one sample in a study of CD8+ T cells in alopecia areata. Treatment specified: oral pan-JAK inhibitor, 5-10 mg twice daily. The authors extracted RNA and reverse transcribed it into cDNA as the sequencing template. This table comes from immunoSEQ multiplex PCR, and its TCRdb copy is limited to in-frame clones, with some not included. The sample includes 150,000 to 250,000 clones, roughly 50% of them seen just once. The material was CD4+ T cells sorted from blood, obtained at week 24, from a patient treated with tofacitinib. The receptors shown here come from a human donor with alopecia areata.

For the CDR3, the DNA is TGTGCCAGCAGTGACGCTGGGGCGGCGAGCACAGATACGCAGTATTTT. This translates into CASSDAGAASTDTQYF. The chain combines TRBV25-1 with TRBJ2-3, with D possibly being TRBD1 (5 bases). With 3 bases removed from V and 0 bases from J, the gap between germline ends came to 13 bases. Germline V CDR1 and CDR2: MGHDK, SYGVNS. CDR3 length equals 16 residues.

CDR3 sequence: CASSEWQGSTDTQYF. CDR3 DNA sequence: TGTGCCAGCAGTGAATGGCAGGGTTCCACAGATACGCAGTATTTT. This sequence joins TRBV2 and TRBJ2-3; TRBD1 might be the D (5 bases). Germline loops: CDR1 SNHLY, CDR2 FYNNEI. This CDR3 has 15 amino acids. Trimming removed 2 bases at V and 2 bases at J, with 11 bases between.

J is TRBJ1-1 and V is TRBV5-1; 8 bases agree with TRBD1. CDR3 length: 16 amino acids. The trim removed 7 bases at V and 1 base at J, leaving 12 bases unmatched. The germline V gene encodes CDR1 SGHRS and CDR2 YFSETQ. This CDR3 reads CASGWQQGEANTEAFF. CDR3 DNA sequence: TGCGCCAGCGGCTGGCAACAGGGGGAGGCGAACACTGAAGCTTTCTTT.

The chain recombines TRBV7-9 with TRBJ1-2; TRBD1 might be the D (6 bases). CDR1 is SEHNR and CDR2 is FQNEAQ in the germline V gene (reference sequence). V lost 5 bases, J lost 7 bases, and 20 bases lay in between. The CDR3 totals 15 residues. DNA for the CDR3: TGTGCCAGCAGCCCGGGACACCTTCCGGGAGGTGGCTACACCTTC. As protein: CASSPGHLPGGGYTF.

J is TRBJ2-7 and V is TRBV5-1; perhaps TRBD1 as D (6 bases). Germline values: CDR1 SGHRS, CDR2 YFSETQ. The V and J ends lost 0 bases and 6 bases respectively, with 13 bases between them. The CDR3 contains 14 residues. The CDR3 DNA reads as TGCGCCAGCAGCTTGGCTGGCAGGGGCGGCGAGCAGTACTTC. This translates into CASSLAGRGGEQYF.

This chain connects TRBV5-1 to TRBJ1-4; perhaps TRBD1 as D (5 bases). Looked up from germline, CDR1 is SGHRS and CDR2 is YFSETQ. The ends were cut back, 2 bases at V and 4 bases at J, with 9 bases in the middle. The CDR3 extends over 14 amino acids. CDR3 DNA: TGCGCCAGCAGCTTCGGGACGGGTAATGAAAAACTGTTTTTT. As protein: CASSFGTGNEKLFF.

The rearrangement joins TRBV11-2 to TRBJ1-1; D is unclear. Germline lookup yields CDR1 SGHAT and CDR2 FQNNGV. This CDR3 spans 12 amino acids. V was pared by 1 base and J by 8 bases, with 8 bases between. In DNA, the CDR3 is TGTGCCAGCAGCTTAGGCGGAGAAGAAGCTTTCTTT. Translation: CASSLGGEEAFF.

The chain joins TRBV11-3 to TRBJ2-3; D is possibly TRBD2 (6 bases). Germline V gene lookup returns CDR1 SGHNT and CDR2 YENEEA. This CDR3 has 16 amino acids. V was pared by 2 bases and J by 4 bases, with 16 bases between. The CDR3 nucleotides are TGTGCCAGCAGCTTACGACCTTCCTCGGGGGCAGATACGCAGTATTTT. The encoded protein is CASSLRPSSGADTQYF.

This clone was detected only once. V gene TRBV10-3 combines with J gene TRBJ1-5; D may be TRBD1 (5 bases). In germline, CDR1 is ENHRY, CDR2 SYGVKD. The CDR3 contains 13 residues. Trimming pared 7 bases from V and 5 bases from J, leaving 12 bases between. The CDR3 sequence: CAINSGGYQPQHF. In DNA form, the CDR3 reads TGTGCCATCAATAGTGGGGGGTATCAGCCCCAGCATTTT.

The chain combines TRBV7-2 with TRBJ2-1; 9 bases match TRBD1. There are 14 residues in the CDR3. V was pared by 3 bases and J by 7 bases, with 4 bases of the junction left unmatched. Per germline, CDR1 SGHTA and CDR2 FQGNSA. The CDR3 DNA reads TGTGCCAGCAGCTTGGGACAGGGTAGGAATGAGCAGTTCTTC. Translated, it gives CASSLGQGRNEQFF. Together with reference TRBV7-2 and TRBJ2-1, the CDR3 gives the full variable domain: GAGVSQSPSNKVTEKGKDVELRCDPISGHTALYWYRQSLGQGLEFLIYFQGNSAPDKSGLPSDRFSAERTGGSVSTLTIQRTQQEDSAVYLCASSLGQGRNEQFFGPGTRLTVL.

The V call is TRBV29-1, the J call TRBJ2-2; TRBD1 matches at 10 bases. This CDR3 has 14 residues. V lost 6 bases and J lost 1; bases outside the gene matches: 2. Germline assignment: CDR1 SQVTM and CDR2 ANQGSEA. CDR3 sequence: CSVGTGVNTGELFF. The DNA of the CDR3 is TGCAGCGTAGGGACAGGGGTGAACACCGGGGAGCTGTTTTTT.

This rearrangement joins TRBV18 to TRBJ2-1; perhaps D is TRBD1 or TRBD2 (5 bases each). The CDR3 has 13 residues. Trimming removed 3 bases at V and 10 bases at J, with 13 bases between. The germline CDR1 and CDR2 sequences are KGHSH and LQKENI. The CDR3 spells CASSPGVAVEQFF. CDR3 DNA: TGTGCCAGCTCACCGGGGGTGGCGGTCGAGCAGTTCTTC.

Written as DNA, the CDR3 is TGTGCCAGCAGCTTAGAATCCGGGGAGCTGTTTTTT. It yields the protein CASSLESGELFF. V is TRBV7-9 and J is TRBJ2-2; D unresolved. V dropped 1 base and J dropped 6 bases, with 3 bases sitting between them. The V gene's germline CDR1 is SEHNR and CDR2 FQNEAQ (reference sequence). This CDR3 has 12 residues.

This chain joins TRBV5-4 and TRBJ2-1, with 9 bases aligning to TRBD1. CDR3 length: 15 amino acids. Germline assignment: CDR1 SGHNT and CDR2 YYREEE (reference sequence). Trimming removed 0 bases from V and 9 bases from J; junction bases left unmatched: 7. The DNA for the CDR3 is TGTGCCAGCAGCTTGGATACCGGGACAGGGTTTGAGCAGTTCTTC. It is translated as CASSLDTGTGFEQFF.

In its sample, this clone was seen a few times. The chain couples TRBV5-1 to TRBJ2-3, with 10 bases that match TRBD2. The CDR3 contains 18 residues. Germline-derived CDR1 and CDR2 are SGHRS and YFSETQ. Losses at the gene ends were 0 bases for V and 3 bases for J; bases not matched to a gene: 10. CDR3 residues: CASSLVLSGRAWTDTQYF. In DNA, the CDR3 is TGCGCCAGCAGCTTGGTTTTAAGCGGGAGGGCCTGGACAGATACGCAGTATTTT.

The V call is TRBV15, the J call TRBJ1-1, with TRBD1 matching over 7 bases. This CDR3 region has 15 residues. Germline V lookup: CDR1 LNHNV, CDR2 YYDKDF (reference sequence). The ends lost 2 bases at V and 9 bases at J; junction bases unmatched: 12. This CDR3 reads CATSRHPGQTRKAFF. CDR3 sequence (DNA): TGTGCCACCAGCAGACACCCGGGACAGACTAGGAAAGCTTTCTTT.

This clone was picked up a small number of times. The chain couples TRBV27 to TRBJ1-6; D gene ambiguous. The CDR3 consists of 12 residues. Germline CDR1 reads MNHEY; CDR2 reads SMNVEV (reference sequence). Trimming removed 5 bases at V and 15 bases at J, with 14 bases between. This CDR3 reads CASSAYDSFLHF. The DNA for the CDR3 is TGTGCCAGCAGTGCCTATGATAGTTTCCTCCACTTT.

The chain employs TRBV4-1 and TRBJ1-2, with D perhaps matching TRBD1 (5 bases). CDR3 size: 15 residues. Germline V lookup: CDR1 MGHRA, CDR2 YSYEKL. Deletions cut 3 bases from V and 2 bases from J, with 13 bases between. CDR3 sequence (DNA): TGCGCCAGCAGCCAGGGCCCCCAGGGCAACTATGGCTACACCTTC. Translated: CASSQGPQGNYGYTF.

This chain uses TRBV2 with TRBJ2-1; no reliable D call. V dropped 7 bases and J dropped 7 bases, with 17 bases sitting between them. Germline V gene data show CDR1 as SNHLY and CDR2 as FYNNEI. The CDR3 covers 14 residues. In nucleotides, the CDR3 is TGTGCCAGCACTACTTCCCTCGCAGATAATGAGCAGTTCTTC. It specifies CASTTSLADNEQFF.